Listed here are 9 T cell receptor beta chains from one sample, sequenced in a study of PD-L1 blockade in urothelial cancer. Repertoires were generated with immunoSEQ multiplex PCR, while TCRdb's copy carries only in-frame clones and drops some. The repertoire holds roughly 52,000 clones, with approximately 84% as singletons. Time point defined: pretreatment peripheral blood. The sequenced sample was PBMCs, obtained around atezolizumab (anti-PD-L1) treatment. The receptors stem from a man over 45 with urothelial cancer.

V gene TRBV21-1 combines with J gene TRBJ2-7; the table assigns TRBD1, which was not confirmed against the DNA. TRBV21-1 is given as a pseudogene. CDR3 length: 16 amino acids. The CDR3 loop reads CASSKKQGWMTYEQYF. CDR3 DNA: TGTGCCAGCAGCAAAAAGCAGGGGTGGATGACCTACGAGCAGTACTTC.

This chain connects TRBV30 to TRBJ1-3; a possible D gene is TRBD1 (6 bases). The ends were cut back, 3 bases at V and 3 bases at J, with 15 bases in the middle. The germline V gene has CDR1 GTSNPN and CDR2 SVGIG (reference sequence). There are 15 residues in the CDR3. CDR3 protein: CAWRSRDKLGNTIYF. CDR3 DNA: TGTGCCTGGAGATCCCGGGACAAGCTTGGAAACACCATATATTTT.

The V call is TRBV27, the J call TRBJ2-5, with TRBD1 matching 11 bases. Trimming removed 5 bases from V and 4 bases from J; junction bases left unmatched: 9. This CDR3 has 16 residues. CDR1 and CDR2 from the germline V gene are MNHEY and SMNVEV (reference sequence). The CDR3 sequence: CASSPGQGAWGETQYF. The DNA for the CDR3 is TGTGCCAGCAGTCCCGGACAGGGGGCTTGGGGAGAGACCCAGTACTTC.

The V gene is TRBV9, the J gene TRBJ1-4; 7 bases map to TRBD1. The CDR3 is 14 residues long. Germline CDR1 reads SGDLS; CDR2 reads YYNGEE. The J segment lost 7 bases and the V segment lost 0 bases, leaving 3 bases of the junction unmatched. The CDR3, as DNA: TGTGCCAGCAGCGTAGAAGGGGGCAGTGAAAAACTGTTTTTT. It is translated as CASSVEGGSEKLFF.

This sequence joins TRBV27 and TRBJ2-5; tentatively, D is TRBD1 (6 bases). Germline lookup yields CDR1 MNHEY and CDR2 SMNVEV (reference sequence). V gave up 4 bases and J gave up 5 bases, with 11 bases separating them. The CDR3 is 13 amino acids. The CDR3 region has the DNA TGTGCCAGCAGTTACAGGGTTGGGGAGACCCAGTACTTC. Protein product: CASSYRVGETQYF.

The CDR3 spells CASSPRDRGGTGELFF. In nucleotides, the CDR3 is TGCGCCAGCAGCCCCCGGGACAGGGGGGGTACCGGGGAGCTGTTTTTT. The J gene is TRBJ2-2, the V gene TRBV10-1; 11 bases are shared with TRBD1. The CDR3 totals 16 residues. V was pared by 6 bases and J by 5 bases, with 8 bases of the junction left unmatched. Germline assignment: CDR1 WNHNN and CDR2 SYGVQD (reference sequence).

The chain recombines TRBV2 with TRBJ2-1; 7 nucleotides match TRBD2. Germline CDR1 SNHLY, CDR2 FYNNEI. The CDR3 length is 14 residues. Trimming cost V 9 bases and J 2 bases; bases outside gene matches: 7. DNA for the CDR3: TGTGCCAGGCAGAGCGGGGCAACCTACAATGAGCAGTTCTTC. This sequence encodes CARQSGATYNEQFF.

The rearrangement uses TRBV28 and TRBJ2-5; TRBD1 might be the D (5 bases). Per germline, CDR1 MDHEN and CDR2 SYDVKM. Trimming cost V 1 base and J 4 bases, with 16 bases left between them. The CDR3 is 16 amino acids. The CDR3 spells CASSLLRGDPRETQYF. For the CDR3, the DNA is TGTGCCAGCAGTTTATTAAGGGGTGACCCCCGAGAGACCCAGTACTTC.

The V gene is TRBV28, the J gene TRBJ2-2; D perhaps matches TRBD2 (6 bases). CDR3 length equals 14 residues. Trimming stripped 8 bases from V and 6 bases from J, with 16 bases between. In germline, CDR1 is MDHEN, CDR2 SYDVKM. The CDR3 bases are TGTGCCAGCCGGGCCGTGGGACTCGCCGGGGAGCTGTTTTTT. It codes for CASRAVGLAGELFF.